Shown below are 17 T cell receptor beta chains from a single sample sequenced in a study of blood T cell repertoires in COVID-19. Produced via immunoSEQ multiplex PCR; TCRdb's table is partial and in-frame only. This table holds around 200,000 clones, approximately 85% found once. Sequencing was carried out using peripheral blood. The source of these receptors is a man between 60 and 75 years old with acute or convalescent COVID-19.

The CDR3 nucleotides read TGTGCCAGCAGTGAGGACAGGGGGCGTTCTGGGGCCAACGTCCTGACTTTC. Translated, it gives CASSEDRGRSGANVLTF. The V and J genes are TRBV27 and TRBJ2-6; 11 nucleotides match TRBD1. Per germline, CDR1 MNHEY and CDR2 SMNVEV (reference sequence). The CDR3 spans 17 residues. The J segment lost 1 base and the V segment lost 5 bases, leaving 4 bases of the junction unmatched.

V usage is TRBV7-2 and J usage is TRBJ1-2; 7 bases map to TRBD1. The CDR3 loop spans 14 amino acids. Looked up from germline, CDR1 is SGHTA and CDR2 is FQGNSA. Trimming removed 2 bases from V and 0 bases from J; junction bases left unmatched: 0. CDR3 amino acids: CASSLQGANYGYTF. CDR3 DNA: TGTGCCAGCAGCTTACAGGGGGCTAACTATGGCTACACCTTC.

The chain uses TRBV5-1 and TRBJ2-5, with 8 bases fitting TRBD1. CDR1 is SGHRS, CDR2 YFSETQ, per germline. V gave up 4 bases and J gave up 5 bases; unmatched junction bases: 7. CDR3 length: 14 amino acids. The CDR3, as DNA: TGCGCCAGCAGCCCAGGACAGGGCTGGGAGACCCAGTACTTC. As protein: CASSPGQGWETQYF.

CDR3 sequence reads: CASSPSGDRVNQPQHF. The CDR3 DNA follows: TGTGCCAGCAGCCCATCTGGCGACAGGGTTAATCAGCCCCAGCATTTT. The chain recombines TRBV7-2 with TRBJ1-5; TRBD1 agrees at 7 bases. The CDR3 length is 16 residues. Germline V gives CDR1 SGHTA, CDR2 FQGNSA. V was clipped by 5 bases and J by 4 bases; unmatched bases: 11.

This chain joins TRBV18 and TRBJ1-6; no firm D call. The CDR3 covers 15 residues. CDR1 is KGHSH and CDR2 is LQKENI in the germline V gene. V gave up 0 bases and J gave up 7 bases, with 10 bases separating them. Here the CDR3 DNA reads TGTGCCAGCTCACCACCGGACGGCGGGAATTCACCCCTCCACTTT. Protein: CASSPPDGGNSPLHF.

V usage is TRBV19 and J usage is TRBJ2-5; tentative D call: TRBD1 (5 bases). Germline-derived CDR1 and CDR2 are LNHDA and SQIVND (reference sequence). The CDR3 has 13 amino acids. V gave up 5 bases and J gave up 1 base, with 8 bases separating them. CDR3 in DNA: TGTGCCAGTAGTGATCAGGGCCAAGAGACCCAGTACTTC. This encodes CASSDQGQETQYF.

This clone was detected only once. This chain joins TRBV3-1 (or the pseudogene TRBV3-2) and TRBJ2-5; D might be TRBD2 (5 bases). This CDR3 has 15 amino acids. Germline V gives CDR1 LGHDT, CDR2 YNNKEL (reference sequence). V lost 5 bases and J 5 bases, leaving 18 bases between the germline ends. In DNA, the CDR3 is TGTGCCAGCAGCTTAGGCCAGACTAACGGGGAGACCCAGTACTTC. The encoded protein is CASSLGQTNGETQYF.

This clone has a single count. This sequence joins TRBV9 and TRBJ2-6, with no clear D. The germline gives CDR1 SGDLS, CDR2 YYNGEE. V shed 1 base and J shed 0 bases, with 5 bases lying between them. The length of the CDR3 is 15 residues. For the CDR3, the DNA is TGTGCCAGCAGCGTATCCAGCTCTGGGGCCAACGTCCTGACTTTC. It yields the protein CASSVSSSGANVLTF.

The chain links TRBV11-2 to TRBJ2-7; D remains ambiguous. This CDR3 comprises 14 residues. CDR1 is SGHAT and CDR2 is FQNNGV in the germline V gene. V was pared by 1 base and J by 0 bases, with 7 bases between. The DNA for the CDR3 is TGTGCCAGCAGCTTAGTTCCGGGCTCCTACGAGCAGTACTTC. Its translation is CASSLVPGSYEQYF.

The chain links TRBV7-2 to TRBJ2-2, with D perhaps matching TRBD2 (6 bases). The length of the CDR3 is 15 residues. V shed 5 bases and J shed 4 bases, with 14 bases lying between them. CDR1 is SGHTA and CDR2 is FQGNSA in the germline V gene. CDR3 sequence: CASSPRPGATGELFF. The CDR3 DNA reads TGTGCCAGCAGCCCCCGGCCGGGAGCCACCGGGGAGCTGTTTTTT.

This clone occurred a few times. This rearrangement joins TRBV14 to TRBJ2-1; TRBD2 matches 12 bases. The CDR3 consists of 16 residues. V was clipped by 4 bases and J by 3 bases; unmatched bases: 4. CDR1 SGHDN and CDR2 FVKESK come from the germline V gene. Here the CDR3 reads CASSRTSGTFYNEQFF. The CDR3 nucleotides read TGTGCCAGCAGCCGGACTAGCGGGACCTTCTACAATGAGCAGTTCTTC.

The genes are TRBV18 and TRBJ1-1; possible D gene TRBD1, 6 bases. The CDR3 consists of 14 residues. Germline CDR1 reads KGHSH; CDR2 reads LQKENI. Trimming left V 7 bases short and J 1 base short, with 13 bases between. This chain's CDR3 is CASCLDRKNTEAFF. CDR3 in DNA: TGTGCCAGCTGCCTGGACAGAAAGAACACTGAAGCTTTCTTT.

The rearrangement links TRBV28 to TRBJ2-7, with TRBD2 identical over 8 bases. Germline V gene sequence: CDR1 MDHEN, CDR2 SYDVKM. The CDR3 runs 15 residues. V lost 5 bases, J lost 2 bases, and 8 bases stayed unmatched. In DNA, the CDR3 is TGTGCCAGCAGTCCGGGGACTAGTGGGACCTACGAGCAGTACTTC. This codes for CASSPGTSGTYEQYF.

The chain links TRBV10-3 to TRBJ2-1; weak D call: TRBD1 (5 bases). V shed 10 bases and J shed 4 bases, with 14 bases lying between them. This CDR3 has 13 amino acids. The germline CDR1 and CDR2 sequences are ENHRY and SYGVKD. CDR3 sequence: CATVGVIYNEQFF. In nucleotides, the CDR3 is TGTGCCACCGTAGGGGTAATATACAATGAGCAGTTCTTC.

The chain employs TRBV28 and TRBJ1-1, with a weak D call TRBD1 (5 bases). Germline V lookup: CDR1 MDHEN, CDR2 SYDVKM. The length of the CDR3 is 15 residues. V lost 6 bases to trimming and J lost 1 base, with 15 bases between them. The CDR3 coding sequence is TGTGCCAGCAGCTCCCCCCGGGGGAAGAACACTGAAGCTTTCTTT. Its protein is CASSSPRGKNTEAFF.

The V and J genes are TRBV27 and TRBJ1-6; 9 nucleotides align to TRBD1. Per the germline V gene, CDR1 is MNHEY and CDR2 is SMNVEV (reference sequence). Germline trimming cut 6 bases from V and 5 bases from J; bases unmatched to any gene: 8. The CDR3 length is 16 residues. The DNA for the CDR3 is TGTGCCAGCAGAACCCTGACAGGGGGAAATAATTCACCCCTCCACTTT. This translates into CASRTLTGGNNSPLHF.

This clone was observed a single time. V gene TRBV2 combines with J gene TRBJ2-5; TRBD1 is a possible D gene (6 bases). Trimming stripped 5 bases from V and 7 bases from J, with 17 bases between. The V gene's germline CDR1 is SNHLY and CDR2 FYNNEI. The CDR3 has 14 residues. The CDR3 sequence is CASSLLGGFTTQYF. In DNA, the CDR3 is TGTGCCAGCAGTCTGCTAGGGGGATTTACGACCCAGTACTTC.